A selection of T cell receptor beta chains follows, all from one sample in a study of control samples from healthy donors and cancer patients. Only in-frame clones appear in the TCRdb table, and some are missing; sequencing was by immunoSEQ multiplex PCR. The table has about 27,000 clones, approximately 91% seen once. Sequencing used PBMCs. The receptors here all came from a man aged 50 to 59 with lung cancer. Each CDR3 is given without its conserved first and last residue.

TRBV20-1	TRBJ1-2	SARLQNGYT
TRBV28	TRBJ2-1	ASSPSRGVYNEQF
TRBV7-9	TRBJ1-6	ASSEGGSPLH
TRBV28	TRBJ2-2	ASSPGQAPNTGELF
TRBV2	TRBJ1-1	ASSEWTGGEAF
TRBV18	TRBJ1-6	ASSLTGESSYNSPLH
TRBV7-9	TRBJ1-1	ASSLAGSQGAGWNTEAF
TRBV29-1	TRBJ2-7	SAWDRGYEQY
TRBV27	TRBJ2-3	ASSLSDRRGTDTQY
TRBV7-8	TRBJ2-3	ASSFTQGGTDTQY
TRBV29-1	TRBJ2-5	SASPRAGGQETQY
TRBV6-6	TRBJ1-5	ASTLPTGSNQPQH
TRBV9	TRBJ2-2	ASSGRGRGLNTGELF
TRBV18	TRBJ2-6	ASSRPGDSGANVLT
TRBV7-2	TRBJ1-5	ASKSGDQPQH
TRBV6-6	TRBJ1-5	ASEQGANQPQH
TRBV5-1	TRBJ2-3	ASSSRDPESTDTQY
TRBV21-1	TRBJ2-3	ASSKARSCTDTQY
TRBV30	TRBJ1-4	AWSATGGLHEKLF
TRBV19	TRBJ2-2	ASNPEGTGGKVTGELF
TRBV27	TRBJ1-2	ASSLSGFENYGYT
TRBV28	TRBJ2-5	ASTETSGLSETQY
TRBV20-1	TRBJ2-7	SASGLAGTYEQY
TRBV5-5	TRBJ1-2	ASSFRDRGGGYT
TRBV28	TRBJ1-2	ASSLRGAYGYT
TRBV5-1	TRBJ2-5	ASRLGGETQY
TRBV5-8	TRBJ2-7	ASSLAQGGSYEQY
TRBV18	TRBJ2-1	ASSRPGTVYNEQF
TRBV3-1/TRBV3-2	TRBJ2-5	ASSQSEYRPQETQY
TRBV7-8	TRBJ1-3	ASSPTRLSGNTIY
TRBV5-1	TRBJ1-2	ASSLAGVGGPANYGYT
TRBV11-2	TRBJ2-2	ASTPLAGGHGELF
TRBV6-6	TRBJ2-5	ASSRIRGTGEETQY
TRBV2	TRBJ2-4	ASELGGGRNIQY
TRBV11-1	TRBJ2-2	ASSLGRQGRTGELF